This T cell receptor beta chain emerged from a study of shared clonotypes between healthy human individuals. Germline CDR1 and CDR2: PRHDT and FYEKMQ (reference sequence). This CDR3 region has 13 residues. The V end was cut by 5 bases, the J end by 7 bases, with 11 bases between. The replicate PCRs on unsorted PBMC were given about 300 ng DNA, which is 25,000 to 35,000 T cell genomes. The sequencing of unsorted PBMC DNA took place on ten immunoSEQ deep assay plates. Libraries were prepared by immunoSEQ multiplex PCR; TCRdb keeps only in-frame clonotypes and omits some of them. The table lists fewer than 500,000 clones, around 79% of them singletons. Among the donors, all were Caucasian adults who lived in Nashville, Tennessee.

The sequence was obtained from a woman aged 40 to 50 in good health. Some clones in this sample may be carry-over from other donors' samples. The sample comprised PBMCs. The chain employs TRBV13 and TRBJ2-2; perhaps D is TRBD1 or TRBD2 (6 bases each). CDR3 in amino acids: CASSLEGVGELFF. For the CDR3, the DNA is TGTGCCAGCAGCCTGGAGGGGGTCGGGGAGCTGTTTTTT.